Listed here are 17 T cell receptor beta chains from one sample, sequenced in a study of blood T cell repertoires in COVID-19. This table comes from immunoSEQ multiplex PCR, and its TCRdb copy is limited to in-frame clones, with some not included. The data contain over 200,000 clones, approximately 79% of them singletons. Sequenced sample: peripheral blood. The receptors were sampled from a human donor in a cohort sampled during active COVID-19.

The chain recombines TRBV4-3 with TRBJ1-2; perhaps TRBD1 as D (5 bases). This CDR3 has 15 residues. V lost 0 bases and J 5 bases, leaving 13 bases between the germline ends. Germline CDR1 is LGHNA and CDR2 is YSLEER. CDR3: CASSQDRYGGYGYTF. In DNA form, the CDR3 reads TGCGCCAGCAGCCAAGATCGGTACGGGGGTTATGGCTACACCTTC.

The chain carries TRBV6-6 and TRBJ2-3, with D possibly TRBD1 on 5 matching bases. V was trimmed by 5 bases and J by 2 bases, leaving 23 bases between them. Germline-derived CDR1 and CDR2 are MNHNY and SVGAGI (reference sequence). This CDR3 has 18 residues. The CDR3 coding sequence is TGTGCCAGCAGTCTGGACGTACAGCCCGGACAACTCACAGATACGCAGTATTTT. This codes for CASSLDVQPGQLTDTQYF.

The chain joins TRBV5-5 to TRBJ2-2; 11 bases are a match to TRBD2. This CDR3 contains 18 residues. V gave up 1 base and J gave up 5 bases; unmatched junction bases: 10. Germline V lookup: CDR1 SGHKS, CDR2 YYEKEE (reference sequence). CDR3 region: CASSLWVAGGPRTGELFF. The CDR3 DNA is TGTGCCAGCAGCTTGTGGGTAGCGGGAGGGCCGCGAACCGGGGAGCTGTTTTTT.

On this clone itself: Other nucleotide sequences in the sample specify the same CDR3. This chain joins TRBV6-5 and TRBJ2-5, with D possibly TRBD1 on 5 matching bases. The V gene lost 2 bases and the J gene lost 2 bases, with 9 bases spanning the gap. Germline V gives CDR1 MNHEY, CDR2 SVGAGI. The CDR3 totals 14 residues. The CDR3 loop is CASSYLDSQETQYF. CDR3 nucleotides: TGTGCCAGCAGTTACCTAGACAGTCAAGAGACCCAGTACTTC.

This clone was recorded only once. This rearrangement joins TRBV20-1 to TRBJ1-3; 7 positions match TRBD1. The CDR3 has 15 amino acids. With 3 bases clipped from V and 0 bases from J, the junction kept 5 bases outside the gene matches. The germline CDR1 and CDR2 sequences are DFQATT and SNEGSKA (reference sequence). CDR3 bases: TGCAGTGCTAGTCCGACAGGGCGCTCTGGAAACACCATATATTTT. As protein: CSASPTGRSGNTIYF.

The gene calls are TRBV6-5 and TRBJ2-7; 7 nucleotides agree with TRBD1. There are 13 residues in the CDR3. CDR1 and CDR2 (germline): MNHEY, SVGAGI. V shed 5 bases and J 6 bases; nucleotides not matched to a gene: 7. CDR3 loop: CASSNGQALEQYF. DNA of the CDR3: TGTGCCAGCAGTAATGGACAGGCCCTCGAGCAGTACTTC.

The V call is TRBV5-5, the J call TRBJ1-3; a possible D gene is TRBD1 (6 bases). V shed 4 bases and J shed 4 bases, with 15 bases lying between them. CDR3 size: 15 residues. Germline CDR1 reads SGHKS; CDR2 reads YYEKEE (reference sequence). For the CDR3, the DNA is TGTGCCAGCAGCCCAAGAACAGGGCCAGGAAACACCATATATTTT. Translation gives CASSPRTGPGNTIYF.

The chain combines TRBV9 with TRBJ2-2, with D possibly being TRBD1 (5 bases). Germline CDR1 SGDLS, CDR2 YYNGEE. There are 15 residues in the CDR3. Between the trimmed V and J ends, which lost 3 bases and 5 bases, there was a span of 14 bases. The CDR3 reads CASSDPRQGTGELFF. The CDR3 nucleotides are TGTGCCAGCAGCGATCCCCGGCAGGGAACCGGGGAGCTGTTTTTT.

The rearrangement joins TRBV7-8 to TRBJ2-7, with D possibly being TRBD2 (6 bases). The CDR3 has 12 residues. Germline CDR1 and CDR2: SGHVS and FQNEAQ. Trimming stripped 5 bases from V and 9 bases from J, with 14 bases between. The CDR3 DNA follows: TGTGCCAGCAGCCCGTATACCGGGGGGCAGTACTTC. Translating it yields CASSPYTGGQYF.

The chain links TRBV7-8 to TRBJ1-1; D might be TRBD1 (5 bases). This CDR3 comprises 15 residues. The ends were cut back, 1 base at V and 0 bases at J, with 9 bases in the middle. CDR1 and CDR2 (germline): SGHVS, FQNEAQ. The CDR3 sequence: CASSLVRGLNTEAFF. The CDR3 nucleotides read TGTGCCAGCAGCTTAGTTAGGGGATTGAACACTGAAGCTTTCTTT.

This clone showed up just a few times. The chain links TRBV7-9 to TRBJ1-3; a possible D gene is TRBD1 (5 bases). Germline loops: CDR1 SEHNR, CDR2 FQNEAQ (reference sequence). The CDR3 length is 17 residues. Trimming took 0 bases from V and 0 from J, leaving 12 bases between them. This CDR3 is CASSLAAGLLSGNTIYF. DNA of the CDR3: TGTGCCAGCAGCTTAGCCGCAGGGCTACTCTCTGGAAACACCATATATTTT.

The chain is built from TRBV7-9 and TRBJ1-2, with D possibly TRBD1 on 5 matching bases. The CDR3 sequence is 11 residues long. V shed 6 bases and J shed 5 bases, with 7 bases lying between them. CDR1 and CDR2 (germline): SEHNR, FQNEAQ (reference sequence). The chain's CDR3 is CASRQVYGYTF. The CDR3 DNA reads TGTGCCAGCAGACAGGTTTATGGCTACACCTTC. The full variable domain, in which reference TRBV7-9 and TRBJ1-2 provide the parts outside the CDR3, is DTGVSQNPRHKITKRGQNVTFRCDPISEHNRLYWYRQTLGQGPEFLTYFQNEAQLEKSRLLSDRFSAERPKGSFSTLEIQRTEQGDSAMYLCASRQVYGYTFGSGTRLTVV.

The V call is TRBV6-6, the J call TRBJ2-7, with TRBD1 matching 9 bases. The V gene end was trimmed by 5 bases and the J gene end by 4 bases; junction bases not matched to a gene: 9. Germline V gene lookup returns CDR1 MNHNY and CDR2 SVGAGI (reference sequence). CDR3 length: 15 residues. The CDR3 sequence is CASSRIQGAGYEQYF. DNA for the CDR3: TGTGCCAGCAGTAGGATACAGGGGGCCGGTTACGAGCAGTACTTC.

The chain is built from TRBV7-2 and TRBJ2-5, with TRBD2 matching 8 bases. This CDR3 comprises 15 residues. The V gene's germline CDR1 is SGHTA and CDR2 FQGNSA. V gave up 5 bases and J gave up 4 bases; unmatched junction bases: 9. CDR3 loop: CASSLTPAGVETQYF. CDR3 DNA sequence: TGTGCCAGCAGCCTAACCCCAGCGGGAGTAGAGACCCAGTACTTC.

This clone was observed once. CDR3 in amino acids: CASSLLAAKTDTQYF. The CDR3 region has the DNA TGTGCCAGCAGTTTGCTAGCGGCCAAAACCGATACGCAGTATTTT. This chain joins TRBV6-2 or TRBV6-3 and TRBJ2-3; 7 bases align to TRBD2. V shed 4 bases and J 6 bases; nucleotides not matched to a gene: 10. The CDR3 contains 15 residues. CDR1 is MNHEY, CDR2 SVGEGT, per germline.

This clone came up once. CDR3 sequence reads: CASINGGNTEAFF. The CDR3 DNA reads as TGTGCCAGCATCAACGGGGGGAACACTGAAGCTTTCTTT. The rearrangement uses TRBV6-5 and TRBJ1-1, with D possibly matching TRBD1 (5 bases). V was cut by 7 bases and J by 1 base, with 10 bases left in between. CDR3 length equals 13 residues. CDR1 is MNHEY, CDR2 SVGAGI, per germline.

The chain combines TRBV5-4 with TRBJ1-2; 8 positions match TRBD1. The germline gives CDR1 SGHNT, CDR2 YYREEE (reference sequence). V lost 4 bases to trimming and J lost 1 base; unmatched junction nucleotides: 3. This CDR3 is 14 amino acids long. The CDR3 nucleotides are TGTGCCAGCAGCACGGACAGGGTTAACTATGGCTACACCTTC. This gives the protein CASSTDRVNYGYTF.